Following are 21 T cell receptor beta chains from one sample sequenced in a study of lymphopenia after photon versus proton radiotherapy. Method: immunoSEQ multiplex PCR; TCRdb's copy keeps in-frame clones and lacks some. This table has some 42,000 clones, about 85% appearing once. Sequencing used peripheral blood, obtained from a patient treated with proton-based radiotherapy. Receptors originate from a woman in her 70s with pancreatic cancer.

The V and J genes are TRBV28 and TRBJ2-7; 7 bases are a match to TRBD2. With V trimmed by 3 bases and J by 4 bases, 12 bases remained unmatched. The CDR3 is made up of 16 amino acids. Looked up from germline, CDR1 is MDHEN and CDR2 is SYDVKM. CDR3 sequence (DNA): TGTGCCAGCAGTTTTTCGCTAGCGGCCCTCCAATACGAGCAGTACTTC. Amino acid sequence: CASSFSLAALQYEQYF.

The genes are TRBV7-2 and TRBJ2-7; TRBD2 is a possible D gene (6 bases). CDR3 length: 17 amino acids. The V gene lost 5 bases and the J gene lost 0 bases, with 20 bases spanning the gap. CDR1 SGHTA and CDR2 FQGNSA come from the germline V gene. The DNA for the CDR3 is TGTGCCAGCAGCGCGCGACTAGGAACCTTGATCTCCTACGAGCAGTACTTC. This sequence encodes CASSARLGTLISYEQYF. Full variable domain (rest looked up from reference TRBV7-2 and TRBJ2-7): GAGVSQSPSNKVTEKGKDVELRCDPISGHTALYWYRQSLGQGLEFLIYFQGNSAPDKSGLPSDRFSAERTGGSVSTLTIQRTQQEDSAVYLCASSARLGTLISYEQYFGPGTRLTVT.

V usage is TRBV11-2 and J usage is TRBJ1-5; D is possibly TRBD1 (5 bases). Germline V gene lookup returns CDR1 SGHAT and CDR2 FQNNGV. With 0 bases removed from V and 6 bases from J, the gap between germline ends came to 6 bases. The CDR3 is made up of 13 amino acids. CDR3 sequence reads: CASSLDGGQPQHF. In nucleotides, the CDR3 is TGTGCCAGCAGCTTAGATGGGGGTCAGCCCCAGCATTTT.

This chain links TRBV15 with TRBJ2-1; 11 nucleotides agree with TRBD2. After removal of 5 bases from V and 5 bases from J, the junction contained 8 bases not matched to a gene. Germline CDR1 and CDR2: LNHNV and YYDKDF (reference sequence). This CDR3 region has 16 residues. The chain's CDR3 is CATSARLAGTDNEQFF. The CDR3, as DNA: TGTGCCACCAGCGCCCGACTAGCGGGGACAGACAATGAGCAGTTCTTC.

This chain connects TRBV18 to TRBJ1-2, with 9 bases that match TRBD1. CDR1 is KGHSH, CDR2 LQKENI, per germline. V dropped 2 bases and J dropped 8; count of bases not matched to a gene: 6. This CDR3 contains 14 residues. DNA of the CDR3: TGTGCCAGCTCACCATCACAGGGGGCAGAGGGCTACACCTTC. Its translation is CASSPSQGAEGYTF.

This sequence joins TRBV2 and TRBJ1-5; 9 bases agree with TRBD1. V trimming: 5 bases; J trimming: 3 bases; junction bases outside the gene matches: 5. The V gene's germline CDR1 is SNHLY and CDR2 FYNNEI. This CDR3 spans 15 amino acids. The CDR3: CASSPTGGPNQPQHF. The CDR3 DNA reads as TGTGCCAGCAGTCCCACAGGGGGCCCCAATCAGCCCCAGCATTTT.

J is TRBJ2-1 and V is TRBV28; possibly TRBD2 for D (5 bases). The length of the CDR3 is 14 residues. Trimming took off 10 bases at V and 10 bases at J, with 23 bases between the two ends. Germline CDR1 and CDR2: MDHEN and SYDVKM. The CDR3 DNA follows: TGTGCCACCAGACCAGAGAGGGCCGAATACGAGCAGTTCTTC. Amino acids: CATRPERAEYEQFF.

The V gene is TRBV19, the J gene TRBJ1-2, with D tentatively TRBD1 (6 bases). The V end lost 6 bases, the J end lost 5 bases, and 10 bases lay between the germline ends. Per the germline V gene, CDR1 is LNHDA and CDR2 is SQIVND (reference sequence). The CDR3 is made up of 12 amino acids. CDR3 sequence reads: CASSPQGYGYTF. DNA for the CDR3: TGTGCCAGTAGCCCACAGGGATATGGCTACACCTTC.

This clone turned up a few times. The chain combines TRBV7-2 with TRBJ1-2; weak D call: TRBD1 (6 bases). Germline values: CDR1 SGHTA, CDR2 FQGNSA. This CDR3 is 15 amino acids long. Trimming stripped 1 base from V and 2 bases from J, with 11 bases between. CDR3 amino acids: CASSLEGDTNYGYTF. In nucleotides, the CDR3 is TGTGCCAGCAGCTTAGAAGGGGACACAAACTATGGCTACACCTTC.

V and J are TRBV5-6 and TRBJ2-7; D gene ambiguous. The CDR3 totals 15 residues. The V gene's germline CDR1 is SGHDT and CDR2 YYEEEE. Trimming took off 0 bases at V and 2 bases at J, with 12 bases between the two ends. The CDR3 region has the DNA TGTGCCAGCAGCTTGGGGTCAGCGACTCCCTACGAGCAGTACTTC. It encodes CASSLGSATPYEQYF.

The chain carries TRBV29-1 and TRBJ2-7, with 14 bases fitting TRBD2. The V gene end was trimmed by 3 bases and the J gene end by 1 base; junction bases not matched to a gene: 5. Germline CDR1 is SQVTM and CDR2 is ANQGSEA. There are 16 residues in the CDR3. The CDR3: CSVEGTSGSGSYEQYF. The CDR3 DNA sequence: TGCAGCGTTGAGGGGACTAGCGGGAGTGGATCCTACGAGCAGTACTTC.

This clone was observed a single time. The rearrangement joins TRBV15 to TRBJ2-7; D gene unclear. This CDR3 comprises 13 residues. CDR1 and CDR2 (germline): LNHNV, YYDKDF (reference sequence). With 0 bases removed from V and 6 bases from J, the gap between germline ends came to 9 bases. CDR3 loop: CATSRDPHGEQYF. The CDR3 DNA reads as TGTGCCACCAGCAGAGATCCCCACGGCGAGCAGTACTTC.

This clone was seen a few times. This sequence joins TRBV5-4 and TRBJ2-2; D is possibly TRBD2 (6 bases). The V gene's germline CDR1 is SGHNT and CDR2 YYREEE (reference sequence). The CDR3 is 16 amino acids. V shed 4 bases and J shed 4 bases, with 17 bases lying between them. The CDR3 DNA reads as TGTGCCAGCAGCCTTGACGCTAGCGAAATCACCGGGGAGCTGTTTTTT. This translates into CASSLDASEITGELFF.

This chain links TRBV5-4 with TRBJ2-7, with D possibly called TRBD1 or TRBD2 (5 bases each). V lost 6 bases, J lost 1 base, and 11 bases lay in between. The CDR3 loop spans 13 amino acids. Germline lookup yields CDR1 SGHNT and CDR2 YYREEE (reference sequence). The CDR3 spells CASTRDQSYEQYF. The CDR3 nucleotides are TGTGCCAGCACCCGGGACCAATCCTACGAGCAGTACTTC.

V gene TRBV6-1 combines with J gene TRBJ1-2; D may be TRBD1 (5 bases). The V end lost 2 bases, the J end lost 0 bases, and 13 bases lay between the germline ends. The CDR3 is 16 amino acids. The germline CDR1 and CDR2 sequences are MNHNS and SASEGT. DNA for the CDR3: TGTGCCAGCAGTGAAAGAACAGGCAGCCCTAACTATGGCTACACCTTC. Protein product: CASSERTGSPNYGYTF.

The rearrangement links TRBV5-1 to TRBJ2-7; 9 bases are a match to TRBD1. Germline CDR1 is SGHRS and CDR2 is YFSETQ. V lost 4 bases and J lost 7; bases outside the gene matches: 9. The CDR3 covers 14 residues. The CDR3 loop reads CASSVDRGVGEQYF. The CDR3 DNA reads TGCGCCAGCAGCGTGGACAGGGGCGTTGGGGAGCAGTACTTC. Full variable domain (outside the CDR3, taken from reference TRBV5-1 and TRBJ2-7): KAGVTQTPRYLIKTRGQQVTLSCSPISGHRSVSWYQQTPGQGLQFLFEYFSETQRNKGNFPGRFSGRQFSNSRSEMNVSTLELGDSALYLCASSVDRGVGEQYFGPGTRLTVT.

The chain employs TRBV28 and TRBJ1-1; D gene uncertain. Germline CDR1 reads MDHEN; CDR2 reads SYDVKM. The CDR3 is 16 amino acids. Trimming shortened V by 3 bases and J by 0 bases, and 14 bases separated the two germline ends. The CDR3 loop reads CASSFGGGPMNTEAFF. The CDR3 DNA sequence: TGTGCCAGCAGTTTTGGCGGCGGACCCATGAACACTGAAGCTTTCTTT.

The chain uses TRBV6-1 and TRBJ2-7, with 8 bases matching TRBD2. Germline V lookup: CDR1 MNHNS, CDR2 SASEGT. The ends lost 4 bases at V and 7 bases at J; junction bases unmatched: 3. This CDR3 contains 12 residues. CDR3 sequence reads: CASSGLAREQYF. CDR3 coding DNA: TGTGCCAGCAGTGGACTAGCGCGTGAGCAGTACTTC.

The genes are TRBV28 and TRBJ1-6; D might be TRBD1 (5 bases). The CDR3 covers 13 residues. V was clipped by 8 bases and J by 13 bases, with 18 bases between them. Germline V gene data show CDR1 as MDHEN and CDR2 as SYDVKM. The chain's CDR3 is CASHGDAPSPLHF. As DNA, the CDR3 is TGTGCCAGCCACGGGGACGCCCCGTCCCCCCTCCACTTT.

The rearrangement uses TRBV27 and TRBJ2-6, with 11 bases that match TRBD1. J gave up 0 bases and V 6 bases, and 7 bases lay outside the gene matches. Germline values: CDR1 MNHEY, CDR2 SMNVEV (reference sequence). The CDR3 is 18 amino acids. CDR3 sequence: CASRSTGTGGSGANVLTF. In nucleotides, the CDR3 is TGTGCCAGCAGGAGTACCGGGACAGGGGGCTCTGGGGCCAACGTCCTGACTTTC.

The chain uses TRBV27 and TRBJ1-2; D is uncertain. The germline CDR1 and CDR2 sequences are MNHEY and SMNVEV (reference sequence). Deletions cut 2 bases from V and 7 bases from J, with 14 bases between. The CDR3 has 14 amino acids. This CDR3 reads CASSLRISNGGYTF. The CDR3 DNA is TGTGCCAGCAGTTTACGGATCTCAAACGGTGGCTACACCTTC.